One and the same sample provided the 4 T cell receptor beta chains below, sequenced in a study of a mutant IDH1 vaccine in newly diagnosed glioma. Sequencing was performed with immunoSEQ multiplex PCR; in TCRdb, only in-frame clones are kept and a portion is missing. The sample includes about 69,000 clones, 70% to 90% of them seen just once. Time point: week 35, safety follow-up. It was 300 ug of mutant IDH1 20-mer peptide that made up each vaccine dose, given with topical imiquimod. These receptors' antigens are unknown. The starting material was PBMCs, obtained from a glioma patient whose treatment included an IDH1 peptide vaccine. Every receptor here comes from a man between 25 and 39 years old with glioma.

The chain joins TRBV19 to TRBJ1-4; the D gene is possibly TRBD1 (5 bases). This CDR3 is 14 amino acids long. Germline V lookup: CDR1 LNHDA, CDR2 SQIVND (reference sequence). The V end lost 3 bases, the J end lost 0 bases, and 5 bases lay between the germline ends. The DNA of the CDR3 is TGTGCCAGTAGTATGACAGCAACTAATGAAAAACTGTTTTTT. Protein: CASSMTATNEKLFF.

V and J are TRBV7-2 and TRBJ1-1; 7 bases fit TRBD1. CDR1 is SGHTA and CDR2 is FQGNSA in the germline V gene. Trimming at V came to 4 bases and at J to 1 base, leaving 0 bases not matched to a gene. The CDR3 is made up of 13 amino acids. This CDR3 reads CASSWDRNTEAFF. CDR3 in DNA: TGTGCCAGCAGCTGGGACAGGAACACTGAAGCTTTCTTT.

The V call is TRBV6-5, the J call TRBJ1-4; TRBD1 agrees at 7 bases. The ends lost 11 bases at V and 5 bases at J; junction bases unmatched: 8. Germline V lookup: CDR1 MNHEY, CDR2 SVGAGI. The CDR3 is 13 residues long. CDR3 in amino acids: CAARGQDNEKLFF. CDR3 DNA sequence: TGTGCCGCGAGGGGGCAGGACAATGAAAAACTGTTTTTT.

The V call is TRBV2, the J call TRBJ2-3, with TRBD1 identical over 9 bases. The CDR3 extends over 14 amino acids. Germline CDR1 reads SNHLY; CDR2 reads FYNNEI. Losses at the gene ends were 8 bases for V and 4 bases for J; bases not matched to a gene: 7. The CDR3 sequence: CASGQGLVADTQYF. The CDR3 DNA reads TGTGCCAGCGGACAGGGGTTAGTAGCAGATACGCAGTATTTT. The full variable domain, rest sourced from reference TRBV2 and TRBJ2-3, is EPEVTQTPSHQVTQMGQEVILRCVPISNHLYFYWYRQILGQKVEFLVSFYNNEISEKSEIFDDQFSVERPDGSNFTLKIRSTKLEDSAMYFCASGQGLVADTQYFGPGTRLTVL.